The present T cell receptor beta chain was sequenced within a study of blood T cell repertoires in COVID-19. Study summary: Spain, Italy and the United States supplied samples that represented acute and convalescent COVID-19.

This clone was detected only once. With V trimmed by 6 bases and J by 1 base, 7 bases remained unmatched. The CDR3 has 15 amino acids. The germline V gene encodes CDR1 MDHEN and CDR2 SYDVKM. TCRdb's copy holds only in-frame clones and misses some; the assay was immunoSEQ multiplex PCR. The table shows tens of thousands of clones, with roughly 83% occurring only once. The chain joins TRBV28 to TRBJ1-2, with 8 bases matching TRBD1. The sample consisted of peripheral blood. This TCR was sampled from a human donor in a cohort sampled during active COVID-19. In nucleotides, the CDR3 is TGTGCCAGCAGGGGGACAGGCGCTAGTAACTATGGCTACACCTTC. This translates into CASRGTGASNYGYTF.